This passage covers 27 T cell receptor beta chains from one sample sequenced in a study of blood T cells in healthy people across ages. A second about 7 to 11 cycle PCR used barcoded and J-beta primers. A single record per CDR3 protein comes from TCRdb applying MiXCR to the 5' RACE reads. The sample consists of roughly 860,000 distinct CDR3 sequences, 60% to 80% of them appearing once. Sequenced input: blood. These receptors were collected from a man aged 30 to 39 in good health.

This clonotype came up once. The CDR3 DNA reads as TGTGCCAGCAGTTTACGAGGGCTGAACTCCTACGAGCAGTACTTC. Protein: CASSLRGLNSYEQYF. This sequence joins TRBV28 and TRBJ2-7; possibly TRBD2 for D (5 bases). The CDR3 runs to 15 residues. V was cut by 2 bases and J by 0 bases, with 11 bases left in between. Germline-derived CDR1 and CDR2 are MDHEN and SYDVKM.

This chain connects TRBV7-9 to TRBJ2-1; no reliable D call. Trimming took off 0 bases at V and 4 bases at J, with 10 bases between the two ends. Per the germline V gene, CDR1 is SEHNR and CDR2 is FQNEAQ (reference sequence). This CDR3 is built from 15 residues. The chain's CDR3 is CASSLAEPSYNEQFF. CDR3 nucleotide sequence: TGTGCCAGCAGCTTAGCAGAACCGTCATACAATGAGCAGTTCTTC.

As DNA, the CDR3 is TGCAGTGCTAGTTCATCCGAGGGGGGGGATTCCAAAAACATTCAGTACTTC. Its protein is CSASSSEGGDSKNIQYF. This chain links TRBV20-1 with TRBJ2-4; D possibly corresponds to TRBD2 (7 bases). V lost 3 bases, J lost 2 bases, and 20 bases lay in between. The CDR3 is made up of 17 amino acids. Germline V lookup: CDR1 DFQATT, CDR2 SNEGSKA (reference sequence).

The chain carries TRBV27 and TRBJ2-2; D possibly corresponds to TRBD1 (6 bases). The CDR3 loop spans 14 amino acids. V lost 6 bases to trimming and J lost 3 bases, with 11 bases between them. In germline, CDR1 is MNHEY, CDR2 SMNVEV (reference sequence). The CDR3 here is CASSLQGHTGELFF. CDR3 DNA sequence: TGTGCCAGCAGCTTACAGGGTCACACCGGGGAGCTGTTTTTT.

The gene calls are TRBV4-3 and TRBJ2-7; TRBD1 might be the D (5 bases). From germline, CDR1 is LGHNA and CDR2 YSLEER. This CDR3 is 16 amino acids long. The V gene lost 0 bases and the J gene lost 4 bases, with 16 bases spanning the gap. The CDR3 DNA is TGCGCCAGCAGCCAAGATAATCGGGCAGGGTGGTACGAGCAGTACTTC. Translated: CASSQDNRAGWYEQYF.

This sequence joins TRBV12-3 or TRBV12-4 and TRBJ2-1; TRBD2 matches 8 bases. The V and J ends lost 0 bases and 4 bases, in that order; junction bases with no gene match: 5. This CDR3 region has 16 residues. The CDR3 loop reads CASSLASGGIYNEQFF. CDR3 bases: TGTGCCAGCAGTTTAGCGAGCGGGGGAATTTACAATGAGCAGTTCTTC.

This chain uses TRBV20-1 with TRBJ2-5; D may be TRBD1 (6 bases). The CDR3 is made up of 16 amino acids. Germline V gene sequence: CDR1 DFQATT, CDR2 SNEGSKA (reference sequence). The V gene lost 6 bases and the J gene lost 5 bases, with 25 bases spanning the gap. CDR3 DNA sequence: TGCAGTGCCCCCTCGGGAACAGGGCGGTTTGTGGAGACCCAGTACTTC. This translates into CSAPSGTGRFVETQYF.

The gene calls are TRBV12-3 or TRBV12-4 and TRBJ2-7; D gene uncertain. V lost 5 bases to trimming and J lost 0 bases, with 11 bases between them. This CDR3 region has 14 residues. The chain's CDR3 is CASSPTSISYEQYF. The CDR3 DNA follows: TGTGCCAGCAGTCCAACGTCGATCTCCTACGAGCAGTACTTC.

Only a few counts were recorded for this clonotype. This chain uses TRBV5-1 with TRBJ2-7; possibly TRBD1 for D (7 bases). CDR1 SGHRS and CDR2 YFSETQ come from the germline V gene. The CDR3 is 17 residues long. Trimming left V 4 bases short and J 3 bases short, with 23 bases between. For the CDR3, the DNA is TGCGCCAGCAGCCGCTCGGCGGGACAGTATAGGGTCTACGAGCAGTACTTC. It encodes CASSRSAGQYRVYEQYF.

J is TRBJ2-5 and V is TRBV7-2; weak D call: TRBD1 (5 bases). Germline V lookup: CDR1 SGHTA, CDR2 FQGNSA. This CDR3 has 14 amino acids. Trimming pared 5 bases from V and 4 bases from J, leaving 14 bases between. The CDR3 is CASSPGRAIETQYF. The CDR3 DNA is TGTGCCAGCAGCCCTGGCAGGGCGATAGAGACCCAGTACTTC.

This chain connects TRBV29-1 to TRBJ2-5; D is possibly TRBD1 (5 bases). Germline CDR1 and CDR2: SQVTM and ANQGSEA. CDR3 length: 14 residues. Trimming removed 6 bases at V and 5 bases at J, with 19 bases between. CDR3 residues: CSVQRPRGVETQYF. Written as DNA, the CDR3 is TGCAGCGTCCAACGACCTAGGGGCGTGGAGACCCAGTACTTC.

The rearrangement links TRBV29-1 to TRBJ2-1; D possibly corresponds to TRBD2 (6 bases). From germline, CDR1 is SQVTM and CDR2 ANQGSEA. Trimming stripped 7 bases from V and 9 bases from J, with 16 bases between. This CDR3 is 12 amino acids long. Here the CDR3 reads CSAQPGGAEQFF. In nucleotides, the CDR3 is TGCAGCGCCCAACCCGGGGGAGCTGAGCAGTTCTTC.

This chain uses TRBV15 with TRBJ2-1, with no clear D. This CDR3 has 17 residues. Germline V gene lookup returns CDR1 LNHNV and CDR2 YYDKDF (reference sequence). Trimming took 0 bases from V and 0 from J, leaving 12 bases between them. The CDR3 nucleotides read TGTGCCACCAGCAGAGATGTAACAGCCTTCTCCTACAATGAGCAGTTCTTC. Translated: CATSRDVTAFSYNEQFF.

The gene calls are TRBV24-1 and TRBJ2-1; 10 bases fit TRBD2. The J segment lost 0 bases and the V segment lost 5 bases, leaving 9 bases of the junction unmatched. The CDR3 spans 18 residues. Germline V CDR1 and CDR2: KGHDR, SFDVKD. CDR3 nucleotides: TGTGCCACCAGTGGTCCTAGCGGGGGACCGAGCTCCTACAATGAGCAGTTCTTC. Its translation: CATSGPSGGPSSYNEQFF.

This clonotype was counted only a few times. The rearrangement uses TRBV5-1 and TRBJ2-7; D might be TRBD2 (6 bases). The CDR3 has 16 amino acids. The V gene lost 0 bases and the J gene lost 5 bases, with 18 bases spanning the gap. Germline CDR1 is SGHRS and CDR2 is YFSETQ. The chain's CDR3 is CASSLEVMGGINEQYF. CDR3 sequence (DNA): TGCGCCAGCAGCTTGGAGGTCATGGGGGGAATCAACGAGCAGTACTTC.

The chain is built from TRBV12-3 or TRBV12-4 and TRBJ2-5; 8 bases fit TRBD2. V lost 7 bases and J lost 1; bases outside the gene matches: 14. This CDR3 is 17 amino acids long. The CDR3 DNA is TGTGCCAGCAACCTAATGTTGACGGGAGGGGCCCAAGAGACCCAGTACTTC. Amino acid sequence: CASNLMLTGGAQETQYF.

In DNA form, the CDR3 reads TGTGCCACCGGGCCTGGCTCCTACAATGAGCAGTTCTTC. This sequence encodes CATGPGSYNEQFF. The chain links TRBV24-1 to TRBJ2-1; D remains ambiguous. Trimming removed 9 bases from V and 0 bases from J, with 8 bases in between. Germline-derived CDR1 and CDR2 are KGHDR and SFDVKD. There are 13 residues in the CDR3.

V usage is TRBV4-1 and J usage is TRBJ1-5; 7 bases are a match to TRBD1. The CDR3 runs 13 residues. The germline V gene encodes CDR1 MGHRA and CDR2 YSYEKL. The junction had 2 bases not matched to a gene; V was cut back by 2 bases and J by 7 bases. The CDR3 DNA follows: TGCGCCAGCAGCCAAAACAGGGGCCAGCCCCAGCATTTT. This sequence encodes CASSQNRGQPQHF.

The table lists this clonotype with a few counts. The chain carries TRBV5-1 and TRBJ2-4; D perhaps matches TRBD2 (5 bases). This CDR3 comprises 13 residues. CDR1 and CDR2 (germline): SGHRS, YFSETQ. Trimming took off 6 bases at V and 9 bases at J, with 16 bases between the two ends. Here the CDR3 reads CASTTSGVGIQYF. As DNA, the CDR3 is TGCGCCAGCACTACCTCCGGGGTGGGCATTCAGTACTTC.

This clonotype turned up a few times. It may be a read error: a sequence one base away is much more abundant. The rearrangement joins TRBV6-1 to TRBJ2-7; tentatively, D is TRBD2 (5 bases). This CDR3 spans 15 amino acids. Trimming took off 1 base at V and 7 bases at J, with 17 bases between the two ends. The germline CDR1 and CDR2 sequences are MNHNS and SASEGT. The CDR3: CASSEEVGSSNEQYF. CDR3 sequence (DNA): TGTGCCAGCAGTGAAGAGGTTGGGAGTTCGAATGAGCAGTACTTC.

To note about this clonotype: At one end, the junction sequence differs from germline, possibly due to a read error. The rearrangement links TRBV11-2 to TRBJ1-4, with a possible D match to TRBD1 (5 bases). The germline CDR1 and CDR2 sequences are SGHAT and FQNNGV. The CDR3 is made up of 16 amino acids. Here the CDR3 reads CASSLGVTGPNEKLFF. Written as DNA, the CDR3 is TGTGCCAGCAGCTTGGGCGTCACAGGTCCTAATGAAAAGCTGTTTTTT.

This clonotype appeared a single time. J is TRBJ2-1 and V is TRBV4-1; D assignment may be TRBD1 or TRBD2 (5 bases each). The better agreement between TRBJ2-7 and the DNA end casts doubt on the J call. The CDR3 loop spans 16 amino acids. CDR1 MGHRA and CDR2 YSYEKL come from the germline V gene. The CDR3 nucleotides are TGCGCCAGCAGCCAGTACTCGGGACCCACCTACAATGAGCAGTACTTC. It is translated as CASSQYSGPTYNEQYF.

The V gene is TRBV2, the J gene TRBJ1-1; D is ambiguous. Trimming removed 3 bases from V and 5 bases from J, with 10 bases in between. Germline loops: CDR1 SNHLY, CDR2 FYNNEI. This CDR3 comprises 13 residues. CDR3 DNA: TGTGCCAGCAGTGAGGAGGTGGATACTGAAGCTTTCTTT. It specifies CASSEEVDTEAFF.

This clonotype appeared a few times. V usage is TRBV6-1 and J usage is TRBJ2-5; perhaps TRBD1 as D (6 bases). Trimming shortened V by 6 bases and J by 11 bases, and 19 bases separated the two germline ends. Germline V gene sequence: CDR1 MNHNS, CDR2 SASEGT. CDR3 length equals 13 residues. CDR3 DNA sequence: TGTGCCAGCAGCCAAAGGGGGTTGAAGGAGCAGTACTTC. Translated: CASSQRGLKEQYF.

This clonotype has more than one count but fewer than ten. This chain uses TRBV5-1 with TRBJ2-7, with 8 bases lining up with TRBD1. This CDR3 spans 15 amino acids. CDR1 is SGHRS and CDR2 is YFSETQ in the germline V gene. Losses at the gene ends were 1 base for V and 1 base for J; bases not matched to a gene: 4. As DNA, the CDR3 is TGCGCCAGCAGCTTGTCCCGGACAGGGTCCTACGAGCAGTACTTC. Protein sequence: CASSLSRTGSYEQYF.

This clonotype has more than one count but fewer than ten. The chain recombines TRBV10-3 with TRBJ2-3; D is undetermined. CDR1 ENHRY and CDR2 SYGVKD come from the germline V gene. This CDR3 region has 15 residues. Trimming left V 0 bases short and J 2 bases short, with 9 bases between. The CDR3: CAISESVADTDTQYF. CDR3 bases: TGTGCCATCAGTGAGTCGGTGGCCGACACAGATACGCAGTATTTT.

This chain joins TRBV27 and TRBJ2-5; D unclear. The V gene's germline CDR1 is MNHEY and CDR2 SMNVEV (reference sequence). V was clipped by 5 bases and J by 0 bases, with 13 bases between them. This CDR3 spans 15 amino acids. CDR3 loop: CASSPHRLYQETQYF. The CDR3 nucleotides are TGTGCCAGCAGTCCCCACAGACTCTACCAAGAGACCCAGTACTTC.